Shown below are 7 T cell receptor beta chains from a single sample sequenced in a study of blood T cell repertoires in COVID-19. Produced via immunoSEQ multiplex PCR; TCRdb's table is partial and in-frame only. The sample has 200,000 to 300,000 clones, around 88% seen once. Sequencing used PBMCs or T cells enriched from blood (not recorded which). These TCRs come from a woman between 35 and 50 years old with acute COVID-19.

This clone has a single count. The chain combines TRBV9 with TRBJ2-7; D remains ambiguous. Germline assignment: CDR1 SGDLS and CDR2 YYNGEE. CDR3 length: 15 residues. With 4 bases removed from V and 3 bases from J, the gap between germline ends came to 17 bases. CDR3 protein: CASSHAAGGRYEQYF. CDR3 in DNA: TGTGCCAGCAGCCACGCGGCCGGCGGCCGCTACGAGCAGTACTTC.

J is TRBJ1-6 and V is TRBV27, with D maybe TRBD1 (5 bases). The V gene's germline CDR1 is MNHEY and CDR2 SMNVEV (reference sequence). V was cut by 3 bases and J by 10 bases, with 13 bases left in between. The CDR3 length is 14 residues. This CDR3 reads CASSLGRGYSPLHF. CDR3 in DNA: TGTGCCAGCAGTTTGGGACGGGGGTACTCACCCCTCCACTTT.

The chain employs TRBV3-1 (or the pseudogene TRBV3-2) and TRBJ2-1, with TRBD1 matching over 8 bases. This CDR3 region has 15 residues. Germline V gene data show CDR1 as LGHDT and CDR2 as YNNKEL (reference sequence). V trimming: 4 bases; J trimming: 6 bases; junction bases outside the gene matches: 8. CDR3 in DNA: TGTGCCAGCAGCCCCGGACAGGGCTTGTTCAATGAGCAGTTCTTC. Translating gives CASSPGQGLFNEQFF.

The CDR3 spells CASSASISNGYTF. For the CDR3, the DNA is TGTGCCAGCAGTGCGTCAATTTCGAATGGCTACACCTTC. The genes are TRBV7-2 and TRBJ1-2, with unresolved D. V was trimmed by 6 bases and J by 6 bases, leaving 14 bases between them. This CDR3 contains 13 residues. The V gene's germline CDR1 is SGHTA and CDR2 FQGNSA.

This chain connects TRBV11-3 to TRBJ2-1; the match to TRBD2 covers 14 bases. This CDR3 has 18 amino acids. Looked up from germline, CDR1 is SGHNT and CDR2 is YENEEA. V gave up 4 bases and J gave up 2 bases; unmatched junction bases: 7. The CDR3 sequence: CASSSGLAGGVAYNEQFF. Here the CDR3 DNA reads TGTGCCAGCAGCTCAGGACTAGCGGGAGGTGTGGCCTACAATGAGCAGTTCTTC.

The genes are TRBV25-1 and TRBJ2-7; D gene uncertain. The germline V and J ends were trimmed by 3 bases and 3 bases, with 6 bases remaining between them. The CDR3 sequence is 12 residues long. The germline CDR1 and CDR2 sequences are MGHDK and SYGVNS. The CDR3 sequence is CASSEFGYEQYF. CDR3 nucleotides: TGTGCCAGCAGTGAGTTCGGCTACGAGCAGTACTTC.

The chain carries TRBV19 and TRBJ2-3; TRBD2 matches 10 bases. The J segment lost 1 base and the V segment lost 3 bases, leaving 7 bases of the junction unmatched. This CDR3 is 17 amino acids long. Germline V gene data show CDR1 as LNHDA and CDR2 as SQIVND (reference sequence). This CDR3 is CASSIEAGGVGTDTQYF. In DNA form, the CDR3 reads TGTGCCAGTAGTATCGAAGCGGGAGGGGTTGGCACAGATACGCAGTATTTT.